The clone carrying this TCR beta chain has at least ten counts. This record belongs to a study of breast tumors, draining lymph nodes, adjacent tissues. TCRdb used MiXCR to reprocess the multiplex PCR reads, holding one entry per CDR3 protein. The table records 180,000 or so distinct CDR3 sequences, 25% to 40% of them present only once. Samples came from axillary lymph nodes draining the breast cancer. The CDR3 runs to 13 residues. Germline CDR1 is DFQATT and CDR2 is SNEGSKA (reference sequence). The V gene end was trimmed by 6 bases and the J gene end by 0 bases; junction bases not matched to a gene: 2.

The gene calls are TRBV20-1 and TRBJ2-3, with 8 bases identical to TRBD1. The sequence was obtained from a female donor with breast cancer. Some clones in this sample may be carry-over from other donors' samples. Sequenced sample: axillary lymph node tissue. The CDR3 coding sequence is TGCAGTGCGGGGGACAGGAGCACAGATACGCAGTATTTT. It translates to CSAGDRSTDTQYF.